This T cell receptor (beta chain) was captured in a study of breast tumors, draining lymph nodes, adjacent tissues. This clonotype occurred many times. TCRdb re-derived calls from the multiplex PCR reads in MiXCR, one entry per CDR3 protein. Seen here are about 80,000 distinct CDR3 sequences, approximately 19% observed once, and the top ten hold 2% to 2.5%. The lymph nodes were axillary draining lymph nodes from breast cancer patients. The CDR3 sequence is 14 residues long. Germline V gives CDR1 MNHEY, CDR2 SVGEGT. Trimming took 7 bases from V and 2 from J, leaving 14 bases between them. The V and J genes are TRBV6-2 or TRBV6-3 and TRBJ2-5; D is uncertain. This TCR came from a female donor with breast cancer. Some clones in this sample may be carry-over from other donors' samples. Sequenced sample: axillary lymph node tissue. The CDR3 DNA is TGTGCCAGCACCCTCGCTAGACCACAAGAGACCCAGTACTTC. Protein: CASTLARPQETQYF.